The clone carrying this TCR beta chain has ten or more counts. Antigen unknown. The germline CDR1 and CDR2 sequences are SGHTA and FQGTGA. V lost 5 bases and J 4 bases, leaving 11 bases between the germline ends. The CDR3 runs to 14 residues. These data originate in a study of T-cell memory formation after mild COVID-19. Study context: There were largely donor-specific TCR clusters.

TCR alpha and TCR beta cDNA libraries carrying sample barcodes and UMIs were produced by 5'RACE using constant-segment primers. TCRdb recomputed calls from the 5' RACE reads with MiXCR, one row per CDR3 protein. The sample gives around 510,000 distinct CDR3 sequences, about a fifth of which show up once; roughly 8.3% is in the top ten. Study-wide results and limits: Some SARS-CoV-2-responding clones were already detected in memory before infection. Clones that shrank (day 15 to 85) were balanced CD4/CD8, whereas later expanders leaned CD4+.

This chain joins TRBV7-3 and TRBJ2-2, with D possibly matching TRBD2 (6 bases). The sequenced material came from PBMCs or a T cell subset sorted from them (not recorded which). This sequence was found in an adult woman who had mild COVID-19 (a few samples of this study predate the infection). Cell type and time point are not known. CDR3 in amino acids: CASSRDSSTGELFF. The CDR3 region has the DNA TGTGCCAGCAGCCGGGACTCCTCCACCGGGGAGCTGTTTTTT.